This TCR beta chain was identified during a study of OX40 agonist ivuxolimab in advanced cancers. Background on the study: One hepatocellular carcinoma and two cutaneous melanoma patients partially responded. Study results and limitations: In the expanded peripheral T cells, antigen specificity was never determined. CD8+ T cells averaged more expanded clones than CD4+.

Trimming at V came to 1 base and at J to 4 bases, leaving 4 bases not matched to a gene. This CDR3 region has 15 residues. CDR1 is SGHTA, CDR2 FQGTGA, per germline. Worth noting for this clone: Its antigen is unknown.

TCRdb's copy holds only in-frame clones and misses some; the assay was immunoSEQ multiplex PCR. Of tens of thousands of clones in the sample, 85% to 90% are singletons; the top ten hold less than 0.85%. The chain joins TRBV7-3 to TRBJ2-5; 9 bases fit TRBD1. Source: CD4+ or CD8+ T cells sorted from blood, taken in a trial of the OX40 agonist ivuxolimab. The receptor's source is an adult with an advanced solid tumor such as melanoma, head and neck, liver or kidney cancer. The DNA for the CDR3 is TGTGCCAGCAGCTTAAGGGACAGGGTCGGAGAGACCCAGTACTTC. Protein sequence: CASSLRDRVGETQYF.